A selection of T cell receptor beta chains follows, all from one sample in a study of beta chain features in type 1 diabetes. The data were produced by immunoSEQ multiplex PCR, yet TCRdb's version contains in-frame clones alone and is incomplete. The sample shows under 950,000 clones, roughly a sixth of them seen only once. The specimen sequenced was naive CD4+ T cells from blood. These receptors all stem from a woman between 18 and 29 years old in good health. The conserved cysteine and the conserved F or W are not part of the CDR3 here. D genes are given only for firm matches. Clone sizes are given selectively: once, few, many, or a class where the clone is expanded.

size	V	J	D	CDR3
NA	TRBV5-1	TRBJ1-4	TRBD1	ASSGGQQTTNEKLF
NA	TRBV18	TRBJ2-1	TRBD2	ASSPPSGTSDFYNEQF
few	TRBV6-5	TRBJ2-3	NA	ASGYAAGDTQY
few	TRBV7-2	TRBJ2-5	NA	ASSLSAMGPIQY
few	TRBV5-1	TRBJ2-6	NA	ASSLMGASGANVLT
NA	TRBV13	TRBJ2-4	NA	ASSLVGGGVWAKNIQY
NA	TRBV7-2	TRBJ1-1	TRBD1	ASSFTGDLNTEAF
few	TRBV28	TRBJ2-1	NA	ASSSWRAVDNEQF
NA	TRBV18	TRBJ1-1	NA	ASSRGSNTEAF
NA	TRBV7-2	TRBJ2-5	NA	ASSLAFGLGQETQY
NA	TRBV19	TRBJ1-2	NA	ASSTTGGRVGYT
few	TRBV7-2	TRBJ2-2	NA	ASSIYVPGELF
NA	TRBV5-1	TRBJ2-5	NA	ASSLARSVQETQY
NA	TRBV15	TRBJ2-1	NA	ATIKKMGGYPYNEQF
NA	TRBV28	TRBJ2-7	NA	ASSGAGTAFYEQY
few	TRBV5-8	TRBJ1-5	NA	ASSLLGRGNQPQH
NA	TRBV6-5	TRBJ2-3	NA	ASSHLSSTDTQY
few	TRBV19	TRBJ2-5	TRBD2	ASSSGLAGVGETQY
NA	TRBV7-9	TRBJ2-2	TRBD1	ASSATGGNGELF
NA	TRBV7-2	TRBJ2-5	NA	ASSLRGFVGIAETQY
few	TRBV5-4	TRBJ2-1	TRBD2	ASSTGTSPYNEQF
NA	TRBV7-9	TRBJ2-7	NA	ASSFGEYEQY
few	TRBV7-2	TRBJ2-7	NA	ASSSLTRSYEQY
few	TRBV7-2	TRBJ1-2	NA	ASSLVEQGNYGYT
NA	TRBV4-3	TRBJ2-1	NA	ASSQVGGGSYNEQF
NA	TRBV5-1	TRBJ1-1	NA	ASSLTVLNTEAF
NA	TRBV7-3	TRBJ2-3	NA	ASSTGTRNTDTQY
few	TRBV4-3	TRBJ2-2	TRBD2	ASSKVGGASGISVTGELF
NA	TRBV7-9	TRBJ1-5	TRBD1	ASSLEQGVPQH
NA	TRBV18	TRBJ1-2	NA	ASSPQTVSPGYGYT
few	TRBV28	TRBJ2-2	NA	ASSFLRGRVSGELF
NA	TRBV18	TRBJ2-1	TRBD1	ASSPPGQGSGNEQF
few	TRBV28	TRBJ2-5	NA	ASSLIGGASQY
once	TRBV7-3	TRBJ2-1	NA	ASSLKPGPHEQF
NA	TRBV7-9	TRBJ2-1	TRBD2	ASSLAGAIEQF
NA	TRBV2	TRBJ2-7	NA	ASEQGRNEQY
NA	TRBV5-1	TRBJ2-7	TRBD2	ASSLLAGGPYEQY
few	TRBV27	TRBJ2-2	TRBD2	ASRPGLANTGELF
NA	TRBV11-1	TRBJ2-1	TRBD2	ASSKWDYYNEQF
NA	TRBV5-1	TRBJ2-6	NA	ASSSQHSGANVLT
NA	TRBV7-9	NA	NA	ASSLDFYEQY
once	TRBV28	TRBJ2-7	NA	ASSSAGYEQY
NA	TRBV10-3	TRBJ1-5	TRBD1	AISPGQGNNQPQH
NA	TRBV7-9	TRBJ2-1	TRBD2	ASRNGPGTSGYNEQF
few	TRBV15	TRBJ1-5	NA	ATSREGYPNQPQH
few	TRBV15	TRBJ2-5	NA	ATRGDYPQETQY
NA	TRBV28	TRBJ1-2	NA	ASSLSWAGPYGYT
NA	TRBV6-5	TRBJ1-4	TRBD1	ASRWTGGGEKLF
few	TRBV11-2	TRBJ2-7	NA	ASSLAANGEQY